This is a list of T cell receptor beta chains from one sample in a study of CD8+ T cells in alopecia areata. The method was immunoSEQ multiplex PCR; TCRdb's version includes in-frame clones alone and lacks a portion of them. The sample has 110,000 to 150,000 clones; 62% are singletons. What was sequenced was CD8+ T cells sorted from blood. These receptors were obtained from a human donor in good health. Each CDR3 is given with its conserved first and last residue. The order of the fields is V gene, clone size, J gene, D gene, CDR3 protein, CDR3 DNA. The D gene is left open where the match is weak. Not all rows give a size; the values are once, few, many and, for expanded clones, a class.

V: TRBV7-6
size: -
J: TRBJ2-3
D: -
CDR3: CASSPGYRVPDTQYF
DNA: TGTGCCAGCAGCCCTGGGTATAGGGTCCCAGATACGCAGTATTTT

V: TRBV10-3
size: -
J: TRBJ2-3
D: TRBD2
CDR3: CAIMGGSGTDTQYF
DNA: TGTGCCATCATGGGCGGGAGTGGTACAGATACGCAGTATTTT

V: TRBV6-5
size: -
J: TRBJ2-5
D: -
CDR3: CASSPVGATETQYF
DNA: TGTGCCAGCAGCCCTGTTGGAGCTACGGAGACCCAGTACTTC

V: TRBV29-1
size: -
J: TRBJ2-5
D: TRBD1
CDR3: CSVKGYRGLRETQYF
DNA: TGCAGCGTCAAGGGTTACAGGGGGCTAAGGGAGACCCAGTACTTC

V: TRBV30
size: -
J: TRBJ2-5
D: -
CDR3: CASSLGRETQYF
DNA: TGTGCCAGCAGTTTGGGGCGGGAGACCCAGTACTTC

V: TRBV5-4
size: -
J: TRBJ1-1
D: -
CDR3: CASSLEGLMNTEAFF
DNA: TGTGCCAGCAGCTTAGAGGGTTTAATGAACACTGAAGCTTTCTTT

V: TRBV9
size: -
J: TRBJ1-1
D: -
CDR3: CASSVALSPNAEAFF
DNA: TGTGCCAGCAGCGTAGCTCTAAGCCCGAACGCTGAAGCTTTCTTT

V: TRBV13
size: -
J: TRBJ2-2
D: -
CDR3: CASSDGTAGRELFF
DNA: TGTGCCAGCAGCGATGGGACTGCGGGCCGGGAGCTGTTTTTT

V: TRBV6-6
size: -
J: TRBJ1-5
D: TRBD1
CDR3: CASSWGQSNQPQHF
DNA: TGTGCCAGCAGTTGGGGACAGAGCAATCAGCCCCAGCATTTT

V: TRBV29-1
size: -
J: TRBJ2-1
D: TRBD2
CDR3: CSAGLAGLYNEQFF
DNA: TGCAGCGCTGGACTAGCGGGCCTGTACAATGAGCAGTTCTTC

V: TRBV6-1
size: -
J: TRBJ2-7
D: -
CDR3: CASSDRVGSPYEQYF
DNA: TGTGCCAGCAGTGACCGGGTAGGGTCCCCCTACGAGCAGTACTTC

V: TRBV6-1
size: few
J: TRBJ2-5
D: TRBD2
CDR3: CASSTGGGGSETQYF
DNA: TGTGCCAGCAGTACGGGAGGGGGGGGCTCGGAGACCCAGTACTTC

V: TRBV27
size: once
J: TRBJ2-2
D: TRBD1
CDR3: CASSHRGTGELFF
DNA: TGTGCCAGCAGCCACAGGGGCACCGGGGAGCTGTTTTTT

V: TRBV9
size: -
J: TRBJ2-1
D: TRBD2
CDR3: CASSVDLAGGNEQFF
DNA: TGTGCCAGCAGCGTAGATCTAGCGGGAGGGAATGAGCAGTTCTTC

V: TRBV29-1
size: -
J: TRBJ2-2
D: -
CDR3: CSVWQNTGELFF
DNA: TGCAGCGTTTGGCAGAACACCGGGGAGCTGTTTTTT

V: TRBV12-5
size: -
J: TRBJ2-5
D: TRBD1
CDR3: CASSTGTARGETQYF
DNA: TGTGCTAGTAGCACTGGGACAGCTCGTGGAGAGACCCAGTACTTC

V: TRBV19
size: -
J: TRBJ2-2
D: TRBD1
CDR3: CASSIVLLTGRNGELFF
DNA: TGTGCCAGTAGTATCGTCCTGTTGACAGGGCGAAACGGGGAGCTGTTTTTT

V: TRBV29-1
size: few
J: TRBJ1-1
D: -
CDR3: CSLWETGRTEAFF
DNA: TGCAGCCTCTGGGAGACAGGTCGAACTGAAGCTTTCTTT

V: TRBV27
size: -
J: TRBJ2-7
D: -
CDR3: CASSWGGNYEQYF
DNA: TGTGCCAGCAGTTGGGGCGGGAACTACGAGCAGTACTTC

V: TRBV6-5
size: -
J: TRBJ2-1
D: -
CDR3: CASSYPGGEQFF
DNA: TGTGCCAGCAGTTACCCCGGGGGTGAGCAGTTCTTC

V: TRBV9
size: -
J: TRBJ2-1
D: -
CDR3: CASSVGMGYQREQFF
DNA: TGTGCCAGCAGCGTAGGAATGGGGTACCAGCGGGAGCAGTTCTTC

V: TRBV4-2
size: -
J: TRBJ1-5
D: -
CDR3: CASRPTDYSNQPQHF
DNA: TGTGCCAGCAGACCGACAGATTATAGCAATCAGCCCCAGCATTTT

V: TRBV29-1
size: -
J: TRBJ2-1
D: -
CDR3: CSVGGTQQFF
DNA: TGCAGCGTGGGGGGGACACAGCAGTTCTTC

V: TRBV23-1
size: -
J: TRBJ2-3
D: -
CDR3: CASSHPRPGVADTQYF
DNA: TGCGCCAGCAGTCACCCTAGGCCAGGGGTGGCAGATACGCAGTATTTT

V: TRBV1
size: few
J: TRBJ2-1
D: -
CDR3: CTSSHTIIAGEVNEQFF
DNA: TGCACCAGCAGCCATACTATTATAGCGGGAGAGGTGAATGAGCAGTTCTTC

V: TRBV29-1
size: few
J: TRBJ2-2
D: TRBD2
CDR3: CSVEVGAPGRAGELFF
DNA: TGCAGCGTTGAAGTGGGGGCCCCCGGGAGGGCCGGGGAGCTGTTTTTT

V: TRBV7-9
size: once
J: TRBJ2-7
D: -
CDR3: CASSLLDGSSYEQYF
DNA: TGTGCCAGCAGCTTACTTGACGGGAGCTCCTACGAGCAGTACTTC

V: TRBV30
size: once
J: TRBJ2-5
D: TRBD1
CDR3: CACLPGDRRETQYF
DNA: TGTGCCTGCCTCCCGGGGGACAGGAGAGAGACCCAGTACTTC

V: TRBV6-4
size: -
J: TRBJ2-2
D: -
CDR3: CASSDSTATGELFF
DNA: TGTGCCAGCAGTGACTCGACAGCCACCGGGGAGCTGTTTTTT

V: TRBV7-8
size: -
J: TRBJ2-1
D: -
CDR3: CASSPFKGSLNNEQFF
DNA: TGTGCCAGCAGCCCATTTAAGGGTTCATTGAACAATGAGCAGTTCTTC

V: TRBV25-1
size: -
J: TRBJ1-1
D: TRBD1
CDR3: CASSVSLDRGRHTEAFF
DNA: TGTGCCAGCAGTGTGTCCTTGGACAGGGGCCGCCACACTGAAGCTTTCTTT

V: TRBV19
size: -
J: TRBJ1-1
D: -
CDR3: CASSLGLYTEAFF
DNA: TGTGCCAGTAGCCTTGGACTGTACACTGAAGCTTTCTTT

V: TRBV7-2
size: once
J: TRBJ2-7
D: -
CDR3: CASSPHRGSRNEQYF
DNA: TGTGCCAGCAGCCCCCATAGGGGGAGTAGGAACGAGCAGTACTTC

V: TRBV5-1
size: -
J: TRBJ2-7
D: TRBD2
CDR3: CASSAASGSSYEQYF
DNA: TGCGCCAGCAGTGCGGCTAGCGGGAGCTCCTACGAGCAGTACTTC

V: TRBV9
size: once
J: TRBJ2-7
D: -
CDR3: CASSTSRGEQYF
DNA: TGTGCCAGCAGCACGTCTAGGGGCGAGCAGTACTTC

V: TRBV5-6
size: -
J: TRBJ2-7
D: TRBD2
CDR3: CASSLWGGSVEQYF
DNA: TGTGCCAGCAGCCTCTGGGGCGGGAGCGTCGAGCAGTACTTC

V: TRBV7-9
size: -
J: TRBJ2-5
D: -
CDR3: CASTQETQYF
DNA: TGTGCCAGTACTCAAGAGACCCAGTACTTC

V: TRBV29-1
size: -
J: TRBJ1-2
D: -
CDR3: CSVETRDEGYTF
DNA: TGCAGCGTTGAAACCAGAGACGAGGGCTACACCTTC

V: TRBV6-5
size: -
J: TRBJ2-3
D: -
CDR3: CASSPTRGTQYF
DNA: TGTGCCAGCAGCCCCACGAGGGGTACGCAGTATTTT

V: TRBV9
size: once
J: TRBJ2-7
D: -
CDR3: CASSAAVGHSYEQYF
DNA: TGTGCCAGCAGCGCTGCCGTTGGGCACTCTTACGAGCAGTACTTC

V: TRBV9
size: -
J: TRBJ2-3
D: -
CDR3: CASTRLSASTDTQYF
DNA: TGTGCCAGCACCCGGTTGTCCGCTAGCACAGATACGCAGTATTTT

V: TRBV9
size: -
J: TRBJ2-7
D: -
CDR3: CASSPQGGTITYEQYF
DNA: TGTGCCAGCAGCCCTCAGGGGGGGACAATCACCTACGAGCAGTACTTC

V: TRBV10-3
size: -
J: TRBJ2-2
D: TRBD2
CDR3: CAIRVRTSGWDTGELFF
DNA: TGTGCCATCAGGGTCCGGACTAGCGGGTGGGACACCGGGGAGCTGTTTTTT

V: TRBV18
size: -
J: TRBJ1-2
D: -
CDR3: CASSPRRAGYGYTF
DNA: TGTGCCAGCTCACCCCGCCGGGCAGGTTATGGCTACACCTTC

V: TRBV6-5
size: -
J: TRBJ2-6
D: -
CDR3: CASSYSSGANVLTF
DNA: TGTGCCAGCAGTTACTCCAGTGGGGCCAACGTCCTGACTTTC

V: TRBV29-1
size: -
J: TRBJ2-7
D: -
CDR3: CSVDSAGEQYF
DNA: TGCAGCGTTGATTCCGCAGGCGAGCAGTACTTC

V: TRBV29-1
size: -
J: TRBJ1-4
D: -
CDR3: CSVVTDSSRAEKLFF
DNA: TGCAGCGTCGTAACCGACAGTTCCCGAGCCGAAAAACTGTTTTTT

V: TRBV27
size: -
J: TRBJ2-2
D: -
CDR3: CASSPGVTGELFF
DNA: TGTGCCAGCAGTCCCGGAGTAACCGGGGAGCTGTTTTTT

V: TRBV27
size: -
J: TRBJ2-1
D: -
CDR3: CASSLFGSDNEQFF
DNA: TGTGCCAGCAGTTTATTCGGCAGCGACAATGAGCAGTTCTTC

V: TRBV27
size: -
J: TRBJ2-1
D: TRBD2
CDR3: CASSETSGSFDEQFF
DNA: TGTGCCAGCAGTGAGACTAGCGGGAGCTTCGATGAGCAGTTCTTC

V: TRBV9
size: -
J: TRBJ2-7
D: -
CDR3: CASSALGSSYEQYF
DNA: TGTGCCAGCAGCGCCCTAGGCAGCTCCTACGAGCAGTACTTC

V: TRBV19
size: -
J: TRBJ1-2
D: -
CDR3: CASSRGGGDQNYGYTF
DNA: TGTGCCAGTTCTCGGGGCGGCGGAGATCAAAACTATGGCTACACCTTC

V: TRBV25-1
size: -
J: TRBJ2-6
D: -
CDR3: CASRSGANVLTF
DNA: TGTGCCAGCAGATCCGGGGCCAACGTCCTGACTTTC

V: TRBV15
size: once
J: TRBJ2-1
D: TRBD2
CDR3: CATSLLAGVPYNEQFF
DNA: TGTGCCACCAGTCTACTAGCGGGAGTACCCTACAATGAGCAGTTCTTC

V: TRBV7-3
size: few
J: TRBJ2-7
D: TRBD2
CDR3: CASSQGLAGYEQYF
DNA: TGTGCCAGCAGCCAAGGACTAGCGGGGTACGAGCAGTACTTC